This paragraph reports one T cell receptor (beta chain). A much larger clonotype is one base distant, so this may be a read error. The sample originates from a study of blood T cells in healthy people across ages. From germline, CDR1 is SGHTA and CDR2 FQGNSA. The CDR3 covers 15 residues. Sample-barcoded 5' priming and a J-beta primer mix drove a second PCR of roughly 6 to 12 cycles. MiXCR was run by TCRdb on the 5' RACE reads, yielding one entry per CDR3 protein. The data hold approximately 810,000 distinct CDR3 sequences, with about 28% observed a single time. Samples each had at least 6 micrograms of total RNA extracted.

The rearrangement uses TRBV7-2 and TRBJ2-1; TRBD1 is a possible D gene (7 bases). The DNA end favors TRBJ2-7, so the J call may be wrong. The material sequenced was blood. This TCR derives from an elderly woman in good health. CDR3 bases: TGTGCCAGCAGCCCCAGGGGGGCGGGATACAATGAGCAGTACTTC. Its translation: CASSPRGAGYNEQYF.